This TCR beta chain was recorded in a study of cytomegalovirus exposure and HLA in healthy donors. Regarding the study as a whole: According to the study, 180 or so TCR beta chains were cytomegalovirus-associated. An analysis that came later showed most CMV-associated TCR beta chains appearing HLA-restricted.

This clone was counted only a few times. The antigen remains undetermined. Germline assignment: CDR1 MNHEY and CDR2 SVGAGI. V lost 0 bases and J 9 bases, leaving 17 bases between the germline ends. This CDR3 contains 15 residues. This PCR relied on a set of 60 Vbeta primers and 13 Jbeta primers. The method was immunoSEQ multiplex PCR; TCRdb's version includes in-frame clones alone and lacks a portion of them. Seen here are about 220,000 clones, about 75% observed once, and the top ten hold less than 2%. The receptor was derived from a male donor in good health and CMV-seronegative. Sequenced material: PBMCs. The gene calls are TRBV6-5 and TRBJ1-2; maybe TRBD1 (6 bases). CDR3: CASSYSITGFASYTF. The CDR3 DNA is TGTGCCAGCAGTTACTCGATAACAGGGTTTGCGAGCTACACCTTC.